This TCR beta chain derives from a study of T cells in localized non-small cell lung cancer. Study-wide results and limits: Maximal T cell clonality occurred in uninvolved adjacent lung, with tumor ranking below it. Adjacent lung tissue had a median roughly 55 of the top 100 clones found in the tumor.

This clone was observed once. Its target is not known. Libraries were prepared by immunoSEQ multiplex PCR; TCRdb keeps only in-frame clonotypes and omits some of them. The profile shows roughly 8,400 clones, about 90% of them singletons. Trimming shortened V by 2 bases and J by 0 bases, and 8 bases separated the two germline ends. CDR3 length equals 15 residues. Germline CDR1 is KGHSH and CDR2 is LQKENI. This chain links TRBV18 with TRBJ1-3; D remains unclear. This receptor was taken from a male donor at least 60 years old with stage II lung adenocarcinoma. Specimen: peripheral blood mononuclear cells, collected before any cancer treatment. CDR3 protein: CASSPSVLSGNTIYF. Here the CDR3 DNA reads TGTGCCAGCTCACCATCGGTCCTCTCTGGAAACACCATATATTTT.